The 21 T cell receptor beta chains below were found in one sample sequenced in a study of human T cells and chemical hapten exposure. The time point: pre-sensitization, week 0. Treatment here: therapeutic diphenylcyclopropenone sensitization with weekly scalp DPC. Each CDR3 protein gets one entry after TCRdb re-called the RACE reads with MiXCR. The sample lists about 51,000 distinct CDR3 sequences, roughly a tenth occurring once. The sequencing here drew on whole blood, taken in connection with sensitization to the hapten diphenylcyclopropenone (DPC). These receptors were taken from a woman in her thirties or forties with alopecia areata. Some clones in this sample may be carry-over from other donors' samples.

This clonotype was seen repeatedly, ten times or more. J is TRBJ2-1 and V is TRBV28; 7 bases fit TRBD2. The germline V gene encodes CDR1 MDHEN and CDR2 SYDVKM. This CDR3 is built from 15 residues. The V segment lost 6 bases and the J segment 5 bases; nucleotides outside the gene matches: 10. CDR3 sequence (DNA): TGTGCCAGCAGCACAGCGGGACTTAGCCACAATGAGCAGTTCTTC. Its protein product is CASSTAGLSHNEQFF.

This sequence joins TRBV10-3 and TRBJ1-5; a weak D match, TRBD1 (5 bases). This CDR3 spans 15 amino acids. Trimming shortened V by 4 bases and J by 1 base, and 11 bases separated the two germline ends. Per the germline V gene, CDR1 is ENHRY and CDR2 is SYGVKD. The CDR3, as DNA: TGTGCCATCAGTGCCGGGACGGAAAGCAATCAGCCCCAGCATTTT. Encoded protein: CAISAGTESNQPQHF.

This clonotype was observed many times. This chain uses TRBV30 with TRBJ1-2; 7 bases match TRBD1. The germline CDR1 and CDR2 sequences are GTSNPN and SVGIG (reference sequence). V lost 2 bases to trimming and J lost 2 bases; unmatched junction nucleotides: 5. This CDR3 region has 14 residues. The CDR3 region has the DNA TGTGCCTGGAGTAATACGGGACAGAACTATGGCTACACCTTC. Translated, it gives CAWSNTGQNYGYTF.

This clonotype came up a few times. This chain connects TRBV28 to TRBJ2-7; perhaps TRBD2 as D (6 bases). CDR1 and CDR2 (germline): MDHEN, SYDVKM. V shed 8 bases and J shed 0 bases, with 20 bases lying between them. This CDR3 comprises 16 residues. CDR3 sequence: CASLGGLEFSSYEQYF. The CDR3 DNA reads as TGTGCCAGCCTGGGGGGACTTGAATTTTCCTCCTACGAGCAGTACTTC.

Many counts were recorded for this clonotype. The chain combines TRBV9 with TRBJ2-7; D perhaps matches TRBD2 (5 bases). The CDR3 covers 12 residues. Between the trimmed V and J ends, which lost 10 bases and 0 bases, there was a span of 11 bases. The germline V gene has CDR1 SGDLS and CDR2 YYNGEE. The CDR3 spells CAGPEGSYEQYF. In DNA, the CDR3 is TGTGCCGGACCCGAGGGCTCCTACGAGCAGTACTTC. Looking up the rest from reference TRBV9 and TRBJ2-7 gives the full variable domain: DSGVTQTPKHLITATGQRVTLRCSPRSGDLSVYWYQQSLDQGLQFLIQYYNGEERAKGNILERFSAQQFPDLHSELNLSSLELGDSALYFCAGPEGSYEQYFGPGTRLTVT.

The V call is TRBV7-9, the J call TRBJ2-1; TRBD2 is a possible D gene (6 bases). V gave up 5 bases and J gave up 1 base, with 12 bases separating them. Per germline, CDR1 SEHNR and CDR2 FQNEAQ (reference sequence). The CDR3 extends over 15 amino acids. The CDR3 loop reads CASSPFGGSYNEQFF. In DNA form, the CDR3 reads TGTGCCAGCAGCCCCTTTGGGGGGTCCTACAATGAGCAGTTCTTC.

In regard to this clonotype: A junction boundary mismatches the germline segment, possibly from a read error. The V call is TRBV18, the J call TRBJ1-1; D gene unclear. The CDR3 runs 14 residues. Germline CDR1 reads KGHSH; CDR2 reads LQKENI. The DNA for the CDR3 is TGTACCAGCTCACCCCGACGGGAGAACACTGAAGCTTTCTTT. This sequence encodes CTSSPRRENTEAFF.

This clonotype was seen a few times. This chain's CDR3 is CASSQIAGVTDTQYF. CDR3 DNA sequence: TGTGCCAGCAGTCAGATAGCGGGGGTCACAGATACGCAGTATTTT. This sequence joins TRBV28 and TRBJ2-3; 9 positions agree with TRBD2. J lost 2 bases, V lost 5 bases, and 5 bases had no gene match. Germline V gene sequence: CDR1 MDHEN, CDR2 SYDVKM. This CDR3 contains 15 residues.

Only a few counts were recorded for this clonotype. The chain carries TRBV20-1 and TRBJ2-2; no firm D call. Trimming took 0 bases from V and 3 from J, leaving 11 bases between them. The CDR3 loop spans 15 amino acids. Germline V CDR1 and CDR2: DFQATT, SNEGSKA (reference sequence). The CDR3 DNA sequence: TGCAGTGCTAGAGATCTCAGATGGGACACCGGGGAGCTGTTTTTT. This codes for CSARDLRWDTGELFF.

This clonotype was seen a few times. V is TRBV6-6 and J is TRBJ2-7, with 14 bases identical to TRBD2. The CDR3 is 17 residues long. Germline V gene sequence: CDR1 MNHNY, CDR2 SVGAGI (reference sequence). The V and J ends lost 5 bases and 4 bases, in that order; junction bases with no gene match: 10. CDR3 sequence reads: CASSRTSGGIGTYEQYF. CDR3 nucleotides: TGTGCCAGCAGTAGGACTAGCGGGGGGATCGGGACTTACGAGCAGTACTTC.

The sample holds many counts of this clonotype. The chain carries TRBV7-2 and TRBJ2-1, with TRBD1 identical over 7 bases. The junction had 10 bases not matched to a gene; V was cut back by 2 bases and J by 0 bases. Germline CDR1 is SGHTA and CDR2 is FQGNSA. The CDR3 extends over 18 amino acids. As DNA, the CDR3 is TGTGCCAGCAGCTTACAAGGACAGGCGTGGAACTCCTACAATGAGCAGTTCTTC. Translated, it gives CASSLQGQAWNSYNEQFF.

The chain carries TRBV25-1 and TRBJ2-2, with D hard to call. The V and J ends lost 10 bases and 0 bases respectively, with 9 bases between them. CDR3 length equals 13 residues. The V gene's germline CDR1 is MGHDK and CDR2 SYGVNS. The CDR3 reads CANTTPNTGELFF. CDR3 nucleotides: TGTGCCAACACAACACCGAACACCGGGGAGCTGTTTTTT.

V gene TRBV7-2 combines with J gene TRBJ2-7; tentatively, D is TRBD2 (6 bases). Trimming left V 4 bases short and J 8 bases short, with 9 bases between. The length of the CDR3 is 11 residues. Per the germline V gene, CDR1 is SGHTA and CDR2 is FQGNSA. The CDR3 sequence: CASSSGLQQYF. The CDR3 nucleotides read TGTGCCAGCAGCTCGGGACTCCAGCAGTACTTC.

The CDR3 spells CSSKTGLTINTEAFF. The CDR3 nucleotides read TGCAGTTCGAAGACAGGGCTGACAATTAACACTGAAGCTTTCTTT. This sequence joins TRBV20-1 and TRBJ1-1; TRBD1 aligns across 7 bases. Germline loops: CDR1 DFQATT, CDR2 SNEGSKA (reference sequence). The CDR3 runs to 15 residues. Trimming removed 8 bases from V and 2 bases from J; junction bases left unmatched: 14.

The chain recombines TRBV7-2 with TRBJ2-3; 7 nucleotides agree with TRBD2. From germline, CDR1 is SGHTA and CDR2 FQGNSA. The J segment lost 1 base and the V segment lost 5 bases, leaving 9 bases of the junction unmatched. The length of the CDR3 is 16 residues. The CDR3 sequence: CASSPRPRGGTDTQYF. The CDR3 DNA reads as TGTGCCAGCAGCCCACGCCCCCGGGGGGGCACAGATACGCAGTATTTT.

The gene calls are TRBV1 and TRBJ1-2. TRBV1 is assigned pseudogene status. The CDR3 extends over 15 amino acids. The CDR3 is CTSSQDRELNYGYTF. CDR3 sequence (DNA): TGCACCAGCAGCCAAGATAGAGAACTTAACTATGGCTACACCTTC.

This clonotype was seen at least ten times. The chain has TRBV4-1 and TRBJ1-2; no clear D gene. Germline-derived CDR1 and CDR2 are MGHRA and YSYEKL. Trimming removed 4 bases from V and 4 bases from J, with 7 bases in between. The CDR3 length is 12 residues. CDR3 bases: TGCGCCAGCAGCCCCGGCAGCTATGGCTACACCTTC. It is translated as CASSPGSYGYTF.

This clonotype was observed many times. J is TRBJ2-3 and V is TRBV27, with 10 bases aligning to TRBD1. With 5 bases clipped from V and 6 bases from J, the junction kept 17 bases outside the gene matches. The CDR3 covers 18 residues. Germline V gene sequence: CDR1 MNHEY, CDR2 SMNVEV (reference sequence). CDR3: CASSPLSAFGQGEDTQYF. The CDR3 coding sequence is TGTGCCAGCAGTCCCCTATCCGCCTTCGGACAGGGGGAGGATACGCAGTATTTT.

The chain joins TRBV5-1 to TRBJ2-7, with TRBD2 matching 13 bases. Germline V gene data show CDR1 as SGHRS and CDR2 as YFSETQ. Trimming took 4 bases from V and 0 from J; bases not matched to a gene: 4. There are 16 residues in the CDR3. The CDR3, as DNA: TGCGCCAGCAGCCAGACTAGCGGGGGGAACTCCTACGAGCAGTACTTC. Protein product: CASSQTSGGNSYEQYF. The full variable domain, with the rest looked up from reference TRBV5-1 and TRBJ2-7, is KAGVTQTPRYLIKTRGQQVTLSCSPISGHRSVSWYQQTPGQGLQFLFEYFSETQRNKGNFPGRFSGRQFSNSRSEMNVSTLELGDSALYLCASSQTSGGNSYEQYFGPGTRLTVT.

The table lists this clonotype with many counts. The rearrangement joins TRBV20-1 to TRBJ1-6, with D hard to call. The CDR3 covers 10 residues. Germline V gene data show CDR1 as DFQATT and CDR2 as SNEGSKA (reference sequence). Deletions cut 3 bases from V and 9 bases from J, with 3 bases between. The CDR3 DNA reads as TGCAGTGCTAGTCGTTCACCCCTCCACTTT. It translates to CSASRSPLHF.

The gene calls are TRBV5-4 and TRBJ1-3; 9 bases agree with TRBD1. This CDR3 is built from 16 residues. Trimming removed 3 bases from V and 3 bases from J; junction bases left unmatched: 7. Germline V CDR1 and CDR2: SGHNT, YYREEE (reference sequence). Written as DNA, the CDR3 is TGTGCCAGCAGCTGGGGACAGGGTAGCAGTGGAAACACCATATATTTT. It is translated as CASSWGQGSSGNTIYF.